This TCR beta chain emerged from a study of a mutant IDH1 vaccine in newly diagnosed glioma. Overall study context: Previous care, which was radiotherapy, temozolomide, or both, most often involved both.

The time point denotes: baseline, week 1 (first vaccination visit). Treatment specified: pre-vaccination baseline after standard-of-care therapy. This clone was seen once. The protocol was immunoSEQ multiplex PCR, while the TCRdb copy is restricted to in-frame clones and leaves out a portion. The sample carries 99,000 or so clones, roughly 89% recorded once. This CDR3 has 15 residues. With 1 base removed from V and 8 bases from J, the gap between germline ends came to 15 bases. Germline values: CDR1 SGHTA, CDR2 FQGTGA. This chain links TRBV7-3 with TRBJ2-1, with a possible D match to TRBD1 (6 bases). Specimen: PBMCs, collected from a glioma patient treated with radiotherapy, temozolomide or both. The receptor's source is a woman between 45 and 65 years old with glioma. The CDR3 bases are TGTGCCAGCAGCTTAAGTTTTGGGTCAGGGGATGAGCAGTTCTTC. It yields the protein CASSLSFGSGDEQFF.